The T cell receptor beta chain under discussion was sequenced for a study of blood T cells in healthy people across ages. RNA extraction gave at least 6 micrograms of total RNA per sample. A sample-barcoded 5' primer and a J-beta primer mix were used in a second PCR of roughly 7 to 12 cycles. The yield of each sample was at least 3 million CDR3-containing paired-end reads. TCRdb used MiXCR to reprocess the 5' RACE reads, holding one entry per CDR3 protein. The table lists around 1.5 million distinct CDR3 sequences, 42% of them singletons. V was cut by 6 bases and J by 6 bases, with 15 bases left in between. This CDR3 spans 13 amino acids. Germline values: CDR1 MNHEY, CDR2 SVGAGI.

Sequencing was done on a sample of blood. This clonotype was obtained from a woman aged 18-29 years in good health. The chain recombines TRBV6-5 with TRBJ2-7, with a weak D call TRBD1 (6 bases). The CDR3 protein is CASRPQGWIEQYF. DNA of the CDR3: TGTGCCAGCAGGCCACAGGGATGGATCGAGCAGTACTTC.